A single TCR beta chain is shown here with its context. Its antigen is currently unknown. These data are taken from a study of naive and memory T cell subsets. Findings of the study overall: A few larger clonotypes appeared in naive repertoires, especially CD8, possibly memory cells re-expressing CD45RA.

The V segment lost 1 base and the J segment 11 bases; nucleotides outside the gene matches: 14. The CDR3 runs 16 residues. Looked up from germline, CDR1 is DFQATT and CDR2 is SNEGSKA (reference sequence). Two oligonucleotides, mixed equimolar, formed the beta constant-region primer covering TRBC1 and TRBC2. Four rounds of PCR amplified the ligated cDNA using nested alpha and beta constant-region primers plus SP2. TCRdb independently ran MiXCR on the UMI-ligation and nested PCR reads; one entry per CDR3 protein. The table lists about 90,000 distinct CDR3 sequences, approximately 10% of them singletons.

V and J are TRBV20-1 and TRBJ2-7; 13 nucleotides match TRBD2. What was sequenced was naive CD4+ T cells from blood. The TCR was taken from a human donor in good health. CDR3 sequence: CSARGSWTSGGQGKYF. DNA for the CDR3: TGCAGTGCTAGAGGGTCCTGGACTAGCGGGGGCCAAGGGAAGTACTTC.